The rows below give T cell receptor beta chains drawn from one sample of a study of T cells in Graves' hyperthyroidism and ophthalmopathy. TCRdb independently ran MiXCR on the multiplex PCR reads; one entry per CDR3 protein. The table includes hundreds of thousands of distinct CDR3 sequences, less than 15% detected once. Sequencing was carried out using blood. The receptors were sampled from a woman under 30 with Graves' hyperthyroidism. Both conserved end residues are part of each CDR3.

CASSYSGVDYEQYF	TRBV6-2/TRBV6-3	TRBJ2-7
CASSLAAGATYEQYF	TRBV7-2	TRBJ2-7
CASSLVLAGGSDEQFF	TRBV7-9	TRBJ2-1
CSARDPADQETQYF	TRBV20-1	TRBJ2-5
CSASWEGSYNEQFF	TRBV20-1	TRBJ2-1
CASSRHPDRGTNEKLFF	TRBV4-3	TRBJ1-4
CASSLAGQYQETQYF	TRBV5-1	TRBJ2-5
CASSSQGGGANVLTF	TRBV12-3/TRBV12-4	TRBJ2-6
CASSEDVTGMNTEAFF	TRBV2	TRBJ1-1
CASSLKPSLDTQYF	TRBV5-1	TRBJ2-3
CASRVSNSGNTIYF	TRBV28	TRBJ1-3
CASSPPGQGQLDYTF	TRBV5-1	TRBJ1-2
CASSDSPSGRLNEQFF	TRBV12-3/TRBV12-4	TRBJ2-1
CASSMGDAETQYF	TRBV6-2/TRBV6-3	TRBJ2-5
CAISPGTGTNEQFF	TRBV10-3	TRBJ2-1
CASSIAPPDRFYGYTF	TRBV7-2	TRBJ1-2
CASRAGGGPGVDEQYF	TRBV28	TRBJ2-7
CASSGRESWGYTF	TRBV6-1	TRBJ1-2
CASKRRVESTDTQYF	TRBV9	TRBJ2-3
CASSRPEKNTGELFF	TRBV4-1	TRBJ2-2